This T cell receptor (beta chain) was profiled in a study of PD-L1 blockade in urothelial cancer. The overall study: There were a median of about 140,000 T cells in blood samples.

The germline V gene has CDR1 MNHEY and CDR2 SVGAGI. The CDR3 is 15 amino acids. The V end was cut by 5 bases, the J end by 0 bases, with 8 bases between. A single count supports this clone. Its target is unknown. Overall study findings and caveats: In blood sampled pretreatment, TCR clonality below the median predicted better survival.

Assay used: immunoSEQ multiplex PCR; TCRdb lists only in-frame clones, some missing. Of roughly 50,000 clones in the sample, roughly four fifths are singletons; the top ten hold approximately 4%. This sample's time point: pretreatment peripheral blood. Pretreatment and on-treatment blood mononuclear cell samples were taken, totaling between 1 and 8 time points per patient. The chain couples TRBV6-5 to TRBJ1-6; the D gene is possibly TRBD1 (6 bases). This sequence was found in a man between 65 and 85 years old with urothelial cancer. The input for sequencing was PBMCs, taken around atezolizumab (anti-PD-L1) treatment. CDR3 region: CASSTTGSYNSPLHF. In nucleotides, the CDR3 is TGTGCCAGCAGTACGACAGGCTCCTATAATTCACCCCTCCACTTT.